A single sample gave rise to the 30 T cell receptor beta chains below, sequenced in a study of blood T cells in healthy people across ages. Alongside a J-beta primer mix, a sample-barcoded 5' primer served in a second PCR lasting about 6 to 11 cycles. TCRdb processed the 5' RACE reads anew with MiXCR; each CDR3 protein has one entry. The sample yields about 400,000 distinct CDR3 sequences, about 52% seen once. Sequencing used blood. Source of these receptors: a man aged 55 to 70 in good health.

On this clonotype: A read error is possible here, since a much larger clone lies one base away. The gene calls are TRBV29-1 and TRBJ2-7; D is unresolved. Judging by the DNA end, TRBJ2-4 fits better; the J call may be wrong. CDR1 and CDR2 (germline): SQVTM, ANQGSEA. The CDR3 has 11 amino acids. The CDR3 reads CSVSLANIQYF. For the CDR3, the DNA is TGCAGCGTTTCATTGGCAAACATTCAGTACTTC.

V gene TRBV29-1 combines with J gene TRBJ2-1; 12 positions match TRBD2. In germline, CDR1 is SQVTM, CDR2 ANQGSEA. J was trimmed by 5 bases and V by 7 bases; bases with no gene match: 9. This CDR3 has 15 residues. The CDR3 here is CSARTSGNVNNEQFF. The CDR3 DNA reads TGCAGCGCTCGGACTAGCGGGAATGTTAACAATGAGCAGTTCTTC.

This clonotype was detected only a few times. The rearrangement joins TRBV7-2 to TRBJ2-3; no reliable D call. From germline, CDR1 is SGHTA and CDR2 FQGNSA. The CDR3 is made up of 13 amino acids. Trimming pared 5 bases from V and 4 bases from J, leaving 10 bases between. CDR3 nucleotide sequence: TGTGCCAGCAGCGTAGTGTTGTCAGATACGCAGTATTTT. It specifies CASSVVLSDTQYF.

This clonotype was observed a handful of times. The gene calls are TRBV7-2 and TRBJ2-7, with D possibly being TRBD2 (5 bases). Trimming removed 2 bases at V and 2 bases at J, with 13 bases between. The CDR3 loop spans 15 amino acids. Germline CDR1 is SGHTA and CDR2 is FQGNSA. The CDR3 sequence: CASSLPGMGTYEQYF. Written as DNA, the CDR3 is TGTGCCAGCAGCTTACCCGGGATGGGCACCTACGAGCAGTACTTC.

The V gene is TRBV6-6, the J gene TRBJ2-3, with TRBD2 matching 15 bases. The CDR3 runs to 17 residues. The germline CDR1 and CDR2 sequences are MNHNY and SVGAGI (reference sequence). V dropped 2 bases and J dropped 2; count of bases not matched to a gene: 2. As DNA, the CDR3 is TGTGCCAGCAGTTACGGGACTAGCGGGGGGTTCACAGATACGCAGTATTTT. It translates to CASSYGTSGGFTDTQYF.

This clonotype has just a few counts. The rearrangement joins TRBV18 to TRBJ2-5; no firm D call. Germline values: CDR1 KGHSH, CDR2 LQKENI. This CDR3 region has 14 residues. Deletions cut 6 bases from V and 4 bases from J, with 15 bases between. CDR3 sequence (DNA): TGTGCCAGCTCCCGAGGAGTACTCGGAGAGACCCAGTACTTC. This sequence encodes CASSRGVLGETQYF.

The CDR3 coding sequence is TGTGCCAGCAGCTCTTTCCGGCACAATGAGCAGTTCTTC. This encodes CASSSFRHNEQFF. The genes are TRBV7-2 and TRBJ2-1; D remains ambiguous. Per the germline V gene, CDR1 is SGHTA and CDR2 is FQGNSA. V lost 4 bases and J lost 5, with 9 bases in between. The CDR3 sequence is 13 residues long.

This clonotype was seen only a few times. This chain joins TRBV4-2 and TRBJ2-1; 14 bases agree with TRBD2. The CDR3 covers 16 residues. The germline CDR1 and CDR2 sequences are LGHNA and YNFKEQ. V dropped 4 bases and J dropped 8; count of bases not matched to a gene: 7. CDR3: CASSRLTSGRAHEQFF. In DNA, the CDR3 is TGTGCCAGCAGCCGGCTGACTAGCGGGAGGGCGCATGAGCAGTTCTTC.

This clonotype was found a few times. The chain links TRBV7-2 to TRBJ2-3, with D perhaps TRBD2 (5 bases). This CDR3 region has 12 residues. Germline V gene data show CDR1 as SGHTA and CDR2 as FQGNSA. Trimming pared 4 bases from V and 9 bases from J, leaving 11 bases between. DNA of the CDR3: TGTGCCAGCAGCTGGAGAGAGGGCACGCAGTATTTT. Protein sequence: CASSWREGTQYF.

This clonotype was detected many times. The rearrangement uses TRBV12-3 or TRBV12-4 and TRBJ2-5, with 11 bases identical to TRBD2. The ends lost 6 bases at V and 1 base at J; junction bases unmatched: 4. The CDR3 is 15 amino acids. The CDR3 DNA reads TGTGCCAGCAGCTCAGGGACTAGCGGCCAAGAGACCCAGTACTTC. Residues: CASSSGTSGQETQYF.

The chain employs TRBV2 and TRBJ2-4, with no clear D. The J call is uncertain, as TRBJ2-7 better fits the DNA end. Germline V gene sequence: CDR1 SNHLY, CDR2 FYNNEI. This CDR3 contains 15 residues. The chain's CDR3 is CASCLQAPPRNEQYF. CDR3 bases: TGTGCCAGCTGTTTGCAGGCCCCCCCAAGGAACGAGCAGTACTTC.

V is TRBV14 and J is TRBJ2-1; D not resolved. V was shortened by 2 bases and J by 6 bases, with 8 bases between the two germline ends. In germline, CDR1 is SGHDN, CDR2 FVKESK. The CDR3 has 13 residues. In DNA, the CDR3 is TGTGCCAGCAGCCAATGGGGTGCCAATGAGCAGTTCTTC. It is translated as CASSQWGANEQFF.

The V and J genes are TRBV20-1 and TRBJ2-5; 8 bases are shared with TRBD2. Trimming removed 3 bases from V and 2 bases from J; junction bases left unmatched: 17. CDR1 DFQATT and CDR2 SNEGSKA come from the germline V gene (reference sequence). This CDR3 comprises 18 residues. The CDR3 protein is CSARGPGLGLPLQETQYF. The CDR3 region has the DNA TGCAGTGCTAGGGGCCCGGGACTAGGACTTCCCCTTCAAGAGACCCAGTACTTC.

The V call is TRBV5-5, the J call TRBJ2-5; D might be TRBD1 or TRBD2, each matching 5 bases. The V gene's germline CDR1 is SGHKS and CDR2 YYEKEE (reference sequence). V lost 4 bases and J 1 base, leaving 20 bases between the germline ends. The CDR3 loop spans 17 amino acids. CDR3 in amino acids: CASSQGAVVNSQETQYF. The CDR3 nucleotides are TGTGCCAGCAGCCAGGGAGCAGTCGTCAATTCCCAAGAGACCCAGTACTTC.

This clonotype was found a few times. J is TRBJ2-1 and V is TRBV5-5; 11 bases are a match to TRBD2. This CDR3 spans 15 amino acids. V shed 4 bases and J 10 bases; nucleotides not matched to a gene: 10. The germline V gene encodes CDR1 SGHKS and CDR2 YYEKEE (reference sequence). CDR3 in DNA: TGTGCCAGCAGCCTGGCACTAGCGGGAGTTGAGGAGCAGTTCTTC. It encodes CASSLALAGVEEQFF.

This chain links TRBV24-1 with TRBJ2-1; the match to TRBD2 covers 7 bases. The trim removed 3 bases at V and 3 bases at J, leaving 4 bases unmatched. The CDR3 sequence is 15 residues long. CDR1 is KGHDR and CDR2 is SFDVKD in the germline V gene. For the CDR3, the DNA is TGTGCCACCAGTGATGGGAGGGGCTACTACAATGAGCAGTTCTTC. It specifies CATSDGRGYYNEQFF.

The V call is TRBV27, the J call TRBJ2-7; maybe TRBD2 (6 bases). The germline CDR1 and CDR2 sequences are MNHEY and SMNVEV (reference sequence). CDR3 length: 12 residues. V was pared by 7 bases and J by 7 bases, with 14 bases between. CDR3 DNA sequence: TGTGCCAGCAAAACGGGAGTTCATGAGCAGTACTTC. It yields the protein CASKTGVHEQYF.

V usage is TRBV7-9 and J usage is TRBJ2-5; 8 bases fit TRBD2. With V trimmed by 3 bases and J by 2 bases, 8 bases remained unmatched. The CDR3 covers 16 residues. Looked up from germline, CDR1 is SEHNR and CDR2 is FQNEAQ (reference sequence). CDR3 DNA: TGTGCCAGCAGCTTTGGTTTAGCGGGAAGTCAAGAGACCCAGTACTTC. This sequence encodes CASSFGLAGSQETQYF.

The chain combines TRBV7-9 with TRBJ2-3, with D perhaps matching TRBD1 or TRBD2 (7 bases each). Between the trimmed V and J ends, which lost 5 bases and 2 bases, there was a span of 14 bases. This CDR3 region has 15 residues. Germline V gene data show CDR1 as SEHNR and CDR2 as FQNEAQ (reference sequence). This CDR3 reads CASSPQGGPTDTQYF. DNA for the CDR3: TGTGCCAGCAGCCCCCAGGGGGGGCCCACAGATACGCAGTATTTT. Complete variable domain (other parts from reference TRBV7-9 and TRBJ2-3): DTGVSQNPRHKITKRGQNVTFRCDPISEHNRLYWYRQTLGQGPEFLTYFQNEAQLEKSRLLSDRFSAERPKGSFSTLEIQRTEQGDSAMYLCASSPQGGPTDTQYFGPGTRLTVL.

The CDR3 is CASSLVALRGGATGETQYF. The CDR3 region has the DNA TGTGCCAGCAGCTTAGTCGCCCTAAGAGGGGGGGCCACGGGAGAGACCCAGTACTTC. The genes are TRBV7-6 and TRBJ2-5, with a tentative D call TRBD2 (7 bases). The V and J ends lost 1 base and 4 bases respectively, with 25 bases between them. The CDR3 contains 19 residues. The V gene's germline CDR1 is SGHVS and CDR2 FNYEAQ.

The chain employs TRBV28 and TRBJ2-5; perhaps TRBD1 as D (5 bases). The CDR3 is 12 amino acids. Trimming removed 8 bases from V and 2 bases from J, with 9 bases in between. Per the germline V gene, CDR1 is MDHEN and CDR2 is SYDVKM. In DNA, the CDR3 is TGTGCCAGCCTTACAGGACAAGAGACCCAGTACTTC. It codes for CASLTGQETQYF.

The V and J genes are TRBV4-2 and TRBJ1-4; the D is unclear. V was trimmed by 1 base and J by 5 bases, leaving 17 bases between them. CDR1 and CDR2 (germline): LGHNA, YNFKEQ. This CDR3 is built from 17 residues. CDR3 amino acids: CASSQGQAIAGNEKLFF. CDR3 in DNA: TGTGCCAGCAGCCAAGGGCAGGCTATAGCAGGCAATGAAAAACTGTTTTTT.

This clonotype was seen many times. The DNA of the CDR3 is TGTGCCAGCAGTGGAGGTTCCTGGGCCAACGTCCTGACTTTC. This codes for CASSGGSWANVLTF. The chain carries TRBV6-1 and TRBJ2-6, with unresolved D. V dropped 4 bases and J dropped 5 bases, with 9 bases sitting between them. Germline lookup yields CDR1 MNHNS and CDR2 SASEGT. The CDR3 has 14 amino acids.

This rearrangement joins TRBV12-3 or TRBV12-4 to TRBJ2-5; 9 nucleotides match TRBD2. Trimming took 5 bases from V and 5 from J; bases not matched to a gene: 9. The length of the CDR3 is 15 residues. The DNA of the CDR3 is TGTGCCAGCAGTCAAACTAGCGGGTCTGTCGAGACCCAGTACTTC. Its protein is CASSQTSGSVETQYF.

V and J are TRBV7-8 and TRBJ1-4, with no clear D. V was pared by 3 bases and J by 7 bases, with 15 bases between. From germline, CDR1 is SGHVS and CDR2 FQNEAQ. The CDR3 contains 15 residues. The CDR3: CASSLPRREGEKLFF. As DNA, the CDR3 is TGTGCCAGCAGCTTGCCCAGGAGGGAAGGTGAAAAACTGTTTTTT.

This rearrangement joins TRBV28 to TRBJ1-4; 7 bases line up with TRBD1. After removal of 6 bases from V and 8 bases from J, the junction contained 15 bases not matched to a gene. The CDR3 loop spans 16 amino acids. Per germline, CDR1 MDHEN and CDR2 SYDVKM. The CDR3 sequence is CASRYTGAHGLEKLFF. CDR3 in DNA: TGTGCCAGCAGGTATACAGGGGCCCACGGCTTAGAAAAACTGTTTTTT.

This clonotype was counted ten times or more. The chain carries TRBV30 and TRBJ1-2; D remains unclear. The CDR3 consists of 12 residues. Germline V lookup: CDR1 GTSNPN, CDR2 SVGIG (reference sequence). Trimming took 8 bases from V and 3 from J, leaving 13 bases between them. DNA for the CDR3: TGTGCCCGAGACGTCCGAGACTATGGCTACACCTTC. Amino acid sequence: CARDVRDYGYTF. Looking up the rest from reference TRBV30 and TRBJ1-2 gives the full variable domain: SQTIHQWPATLVQPVGSPLSLECTVEGTSNPNLYWYRQAAGRGLQLLFYSVGIGQISSEVPQNLSASRPQDRQFILSSKKLLLSDSGFYLCARDVRDYGYTFGSGTRLTVV.

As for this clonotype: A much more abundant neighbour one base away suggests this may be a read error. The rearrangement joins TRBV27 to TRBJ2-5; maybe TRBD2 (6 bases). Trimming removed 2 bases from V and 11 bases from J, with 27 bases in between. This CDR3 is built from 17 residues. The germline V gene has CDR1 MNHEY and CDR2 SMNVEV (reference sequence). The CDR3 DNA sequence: TGTGCCAGCAGTTTAGCCCGGACACCTCTAGGGAGGAATGAGCAGTACTTC. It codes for CASSLARTPLGRNEQYF.

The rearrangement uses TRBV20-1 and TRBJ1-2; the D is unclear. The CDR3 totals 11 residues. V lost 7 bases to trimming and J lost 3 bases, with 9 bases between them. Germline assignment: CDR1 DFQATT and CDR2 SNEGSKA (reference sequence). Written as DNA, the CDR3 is TGCAGTGGAAATGGGGACTATGGCTACACCTTC. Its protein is CSGNGDYGYTF.

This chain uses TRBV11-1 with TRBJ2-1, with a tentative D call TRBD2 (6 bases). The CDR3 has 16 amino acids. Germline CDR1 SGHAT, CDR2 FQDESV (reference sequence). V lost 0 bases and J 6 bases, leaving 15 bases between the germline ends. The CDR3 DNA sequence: TGTGCCAGCAGCTTAGCGCGCGGGGCTAGCGCCAATGAGCAGTTCTTC. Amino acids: CASSLARGASANEQFF.